This TCR beta chain came from a study of blood T cell repertoires in COVID-19. Looking at the study overall: T cells, B-cell-depleted T cells, or PBMCs provided the cDNA or gDNA that served as material.

This clone showed up just a few times. This CDR3 comprises 17 residues. The V and J ends lost 3 bases and 4 bases, in that order; junction bases with no gene match: 12. CDR1 is SGHRS and CDR2 is YFSETQ in the germline V gene. This table comes from immunoSEQ multiplex PCR, and its TCRdb copy is limited to in-frame clones, with some not included. The sample holds about 220,000 clones, 82% seen once. Material: peripheral blood. This chain joins TRBV5-1 and TRBJ1-1; the match to TRBD1 covers 10 bases. The sequence derives from a woman aged 70-85 years with COVID-19, enrolled during active disease. CDR3 region: CASSSRSPGQGSTEAFF. The CDR3 DNA sequence: TGCGCCAGCAGCTCCCGCTCCCCGGGACAGGGGTCCACTGAAGCTTTCTTT.